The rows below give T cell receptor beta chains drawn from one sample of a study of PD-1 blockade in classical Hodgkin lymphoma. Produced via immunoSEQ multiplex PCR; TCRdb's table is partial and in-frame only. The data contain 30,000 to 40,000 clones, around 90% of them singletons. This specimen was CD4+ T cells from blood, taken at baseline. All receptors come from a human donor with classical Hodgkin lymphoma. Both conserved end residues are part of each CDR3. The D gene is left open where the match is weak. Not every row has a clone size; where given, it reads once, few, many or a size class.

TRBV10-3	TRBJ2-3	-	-	TGTGCCATCTCAGGTACCCCAGATACGCAGTATTTT	CAISGTPDTQYF
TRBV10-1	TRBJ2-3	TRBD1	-	TGCGCCAGCAGTCCACAGGGGGCTGTGACAGATACGCAGTATTTT	CASSPQGAVTDTQYF
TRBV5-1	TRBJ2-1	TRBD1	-	TGCGCCAGCAGCCCGGACAGGTACAATGAGCAGTTCTTC	CASSPDRYNEQFF
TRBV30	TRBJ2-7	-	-	TGTGCCTGGGGCAGGATGTTGGGGATCGAGCAGTACTTC	CAWGRMLGIEQYF
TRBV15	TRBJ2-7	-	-	TGTGCCACCAGCAGAGGGGCATCGAGCTACGAGCAGTACTTC	CATSRGASSYEQYF
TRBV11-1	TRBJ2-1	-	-	TGTGCCAGCAGACCCTGGGAAACGGCGGAATTCAATGAGCAGTTCTTC	CASRPWETAEFNEQFF
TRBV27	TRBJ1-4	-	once	TGTGCCAGCAGTTGGGGGACTAATGAAAAACTGTTTTTT	CASSWGTNEKLFF
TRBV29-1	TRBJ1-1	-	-	TGCAGCGCAGTTGGTACTGAAGCTTTCTTT	CSAVGTEAFF
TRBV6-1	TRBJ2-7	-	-	TGTGCCAGCAGTCCGCAGGGCGGGGTGTGGGAGCAGTACTTC	CASSPQGGVWEQYF
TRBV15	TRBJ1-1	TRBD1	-	TGTGCCACCAGCCTACGACAGGGGAGGTTGAACACTGAAGCTTTCTTT	CATSLRQGRLNTEAFF
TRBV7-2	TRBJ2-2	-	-	TGTGCCAGCAGCCGAATTCTCGGGACCTTGAACACCGGGGAGCTGTTTTTT	CASSRILGTLNTGELFF
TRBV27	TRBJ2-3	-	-	TGTGCCAGCAGTTTAAGGAGCACAGATACGCAGTATTTT	CASSLRSTDTQYF
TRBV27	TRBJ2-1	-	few	TGTGCCAGCAGTGCGGACTGGTACAATGAGCAGTTCTTC	CASSADWYNEQFF
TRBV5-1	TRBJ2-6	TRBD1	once	TGCGCCAGCAGTGAAGGGGGCGTTAAGGAAAGAATCTCTGGGGCCAACGTCCTGACTTTC	CASSEGGVKERISGANVLTF
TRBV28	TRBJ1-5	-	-	TGTGCCAGCAATAAAGCCGGGACCGGGAATCAGCCCCAGCATTTT	CASNKAGTGNQPQHF
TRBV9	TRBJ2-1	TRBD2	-	TGTGCCAGCAGGGGGGGACTAGCCGAATACAATGAGCAGTTCTTC	CASRGGLAEYNEQFF
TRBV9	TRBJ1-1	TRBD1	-	TGTGCCAGCAGCTTAGGGGCAGGGGGGCAGAACACTGAAGCTTTCTTT	CASSLGAGGQNTEAFF
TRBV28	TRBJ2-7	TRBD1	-	TGTGCCAGCAGAGCACAGGGGGCTATGGGCGAGCAGTACTTC	CASRAQGAMGEQYF
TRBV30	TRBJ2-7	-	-	TGTGCCTGGAGTTGGAGGTACGAGCAGTACTTC	CAWSWRYEQYF
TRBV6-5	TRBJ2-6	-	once	TGTGCCAGCAGTTACTCGACAGACTCTGGGGCCAACGTCCTGACTTTC	CASSYSTDSGANVLTF
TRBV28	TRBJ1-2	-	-	TGTGCCAGCAGTTACTCGGGACGGGGACACCTAGCCAATGTGGGTGGCTACACCTTC	CASSYSGRGHLANVGGYTF
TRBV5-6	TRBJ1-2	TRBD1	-	TGTGCCAGCAGCTTGGGGGGCAGGGGGAGTGGCTACACCTTC	CASSLGGRGSGYTF
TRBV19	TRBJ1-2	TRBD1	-	TGTGCCAGTAGTAATCAGGGGGCACGGGCCGGCTACACCTTC	CASSNQGARAGYTF
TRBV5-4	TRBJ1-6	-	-	TGTGCCAGCAGCTTTGGGGCCGGGGCTAATAATTCACCCCTCCACTTT	CASSFGAGANNSPLHF
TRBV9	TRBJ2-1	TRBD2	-	TGTGCCAGCAGCGTAGTTTCCGGGAGGAACAATGAGCAGTTCTTC	CASSVVSGRNNEQFF
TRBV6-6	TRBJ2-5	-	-	TGTGCCAGCAGTTACGCAGGGTGGGGGGAGACCCAGTACTTC	CASSYAGWGETQYF
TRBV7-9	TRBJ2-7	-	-	TGTGCCAGCAGCTTAGCGGGTAACTCCTACGAGCAGTACTTC	CASSLAGNSYEQYF
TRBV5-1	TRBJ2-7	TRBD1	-	TGCGCCAGCAGCCTATATGGGACAGTAGTTAACGAGCAGTACTTC	CASSLYGTVVNEQYF
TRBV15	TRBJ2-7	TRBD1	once	TGTGCCACCAGCCCGGGCTGGGACAGGGGGGGCGAGCAGTACTTC	CATSPGWDRGGEQYF
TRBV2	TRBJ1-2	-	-	TGTGCCACCGACCAGGGGTTCAACTATGGCTACACCTTC	CATDQGFNYGYTF
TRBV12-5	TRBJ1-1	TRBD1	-	TGTGCTAGTGGTTTGGTTCGTGGACAGGGGATCACTGAAGCTTTCTTT	CASGLVRGQGITEAFF
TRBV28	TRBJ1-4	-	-	TGTGCCAGCAGTTTGAGGGGATTTAATGAAAAACTGTTTTTT	CASSLRGFNEKLFF
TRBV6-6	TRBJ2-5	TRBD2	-	TGTGCCGGCCGACTAGCGGGGTGGGGACAAGAGACCCAGTACTTC	CAGRLAGWGQETQYF
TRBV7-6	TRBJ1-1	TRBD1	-	TGTGCCAGCAGCTTAGCGGACAGGGGAACAACTGAAGCTTTCTTT	CASSLADRGTTEAFF
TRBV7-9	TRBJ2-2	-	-	TGTGCCAGCAGCTTAGATAGGAGAACCGGGGAGCTGTTTTTT	CASSLDRRTGELFF
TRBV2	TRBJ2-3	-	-	TGTGCCAGCAGTGACAGCCTTTACACAGATACGCAGTATTTT	CASSDSLYTDTQYF
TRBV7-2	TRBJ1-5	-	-	TGTGCCAGCAGCTTAGAAGGGACTAGCAATCAGCCCCAGCATTTT	CASSLEGTSNQPQHF
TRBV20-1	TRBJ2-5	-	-	TGCAGTGCTATAAAAGAGACCCAGTACTTC	CSAIKETQYF
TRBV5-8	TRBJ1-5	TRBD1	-	TGTGCCAGCAGCTTGTCGGGCAGGGGGGAGAGTCAGCCCCAGCATTTT	CASSLSGRGESQPQHF
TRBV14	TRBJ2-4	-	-	TGTGCCAGCAGCCCCGCCTTCGGGGCCAAAAACATTCAGTACTTC	CASSPAFGAKNIQYF
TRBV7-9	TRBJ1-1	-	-	TGTGCCAGCAGCTGGGACATCAGGTGGGTGAACACTGAAGCTTTCTTT	CASSWDIRWVNTEAFF
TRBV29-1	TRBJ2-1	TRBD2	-	TGCAGCGTCCCCGGACTAGCCGGCAATGAGCAGTTCTTC	CSVPGLAGNEQFF
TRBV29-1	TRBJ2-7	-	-	TGCAGCGTTGTAAGGGGGGGTGACGAGCAGTACTTC	CSVVRGGDEQYF
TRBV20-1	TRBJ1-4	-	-	TGCAGTGTCAGGGTTCGCGAAAAACTGTTTTTT	CSVRVREKLFF
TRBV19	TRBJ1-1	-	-	TGTGCCAGTAGTATAGTCGGACAGACTAACACTGAAGCTTTCTTT	CASSIVGQTNTEAFF
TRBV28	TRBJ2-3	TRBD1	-	TGTGCCAGCGTTGGGGACAGGGGGCGAGATACGCAGTATTTT	CASVGDRGRDTQYF
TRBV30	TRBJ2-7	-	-	TGTGCCTGGATAGAGGGCAGGCGGGCGCAGTACTTC	CAWIEGRRAQYF
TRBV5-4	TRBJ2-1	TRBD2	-	TGTGCCAGCAGCCCGACGGTGGGAGGGCCAGGGAGCTATGAGCAGTTCTTC	CASSPTVGGPGSYEQFF